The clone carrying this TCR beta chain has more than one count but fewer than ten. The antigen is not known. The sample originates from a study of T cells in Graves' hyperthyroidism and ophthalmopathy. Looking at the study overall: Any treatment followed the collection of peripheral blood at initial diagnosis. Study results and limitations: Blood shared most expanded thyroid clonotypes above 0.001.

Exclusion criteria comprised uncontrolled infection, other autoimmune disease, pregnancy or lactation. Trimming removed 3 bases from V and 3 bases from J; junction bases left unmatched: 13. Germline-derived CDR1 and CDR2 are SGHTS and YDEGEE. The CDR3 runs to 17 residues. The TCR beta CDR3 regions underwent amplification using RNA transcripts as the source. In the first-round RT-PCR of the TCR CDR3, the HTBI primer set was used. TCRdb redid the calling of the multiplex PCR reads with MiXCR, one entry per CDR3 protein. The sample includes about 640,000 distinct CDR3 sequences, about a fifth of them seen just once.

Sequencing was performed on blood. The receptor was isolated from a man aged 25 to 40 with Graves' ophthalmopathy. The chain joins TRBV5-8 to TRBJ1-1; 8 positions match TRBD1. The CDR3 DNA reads TGTGCCAGCAGCTCCCTTGGACAGGGTAATATGGACACTGAAGCTTTCTTT. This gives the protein CASSSLGQGNMDTEAFF.